This T cell receptor beta chain was obtained from a study of cytomegalovirus exposure and HLA in healthy donors (dated by TCRdb to 2016 to 2017). At the level of the whole study: An earlier analysis of 587 of the donors reported 250 to 350 Gb of sequence data and around 110 million unique TCR beta sequences from about 179 million T cells. About five DR-DQ haplotypes were handled as single units for association and clustering because linkage in the cohort was strong. Among 398 genotyped donors of the cohort, an average of 235,054 unique TCR beta nucleotide sequences were sequenced per donor, around 18% of them non-productive. About 280 gigabases of sequencing data and about 92 million unique TCR sequences made up an early release that covered 500 to 700 HLA-typed donors. An earlier analysis of approximately 630 of the donors applied high-throughput TCR beta sequencing to assess whether each TCR beta V gene segment acted as functional or pseudogenic. A later genetic analysis took genome-wide SNP genotypes for about 55% of the roughly 700 donors and used that subset as a discovery cohort. Typing coverage varied by locus: roughly 629-630 donors for A, B, C, DRB1 and DQB1; roughly 520 for DQA1; approximately 610 for DPA1; roughly 450 for DPB1. Donor age, sex, ethnicity and CMV serostatus were compiled alongside the repertoire data. To predict cytomegalovirus infection status, the study brought together high-throughput TCR immunosequencing, statistical association of individual TCRs with disease status, and machine learning. All discovery cohort repertoires had been generated on a single sequencing platform. The study aimed to test whether cataloging public T cell receptors could reveal signatures of past pathogen exposure. In addition to the first cohort of 650 to 750 subjects, a separate validation cohort of over 90 different subjects was used. A later analysis re-examined previously published TCR beta repertoires from around 670 donors and added high-resolution HLA genotyping to investigate patterns of TCR occurrence. HLA typing included class I and class II loci at four-digit resolution. Rather than drawing on any new phenotypic data, the later analysis identified candidate immune exposures from TCR beta sequences and the way those sequences occurred across donors. The T cell repertoires of 666 subjects were profiled by immunosequencing and related to cytomegalovirus serostatus. The genetic ancestry cluster associated with self-reported Caucasian donors included roughly four fifths of the roughly 390 genotyped donors. What the work shows at the level of the full study, not this receptor alone: A later genetic analysis reported fewer N-insertions in productive TCRs among donors in an Asian-associated ancestry cluster than the roughly 640-donor mean. Across donors, most TCR sequences were observed very rarely, whereas some public TCRs were present in many individuals. CMV serostatus was the only immune exposure information available for the cohort. V-gene and J-gene trimming of TCR beta chains was associated with a missense DCLRE1C variant in a later genetic analysis, and the association was replicated in an independent cohort. Some IMGT-functional V segments, including TRBV6-2 and TRBV6-3, could not be distinguished by the 87-base-pair reads and were therefore excluded. In an earlier analysis of a few hundred of the donors, most TCR beta V segments were observed in productive rearrangements about 87% or about 30% of the time, broadly matching IMGT annotations. Specific HLA alleles were associated with 15,000 to 20,000 TCR beta sequences at a false discovery rate of 0.05 in a later analysis. The presence/absence analyses assumed that sequencing depth was roughly uniform across donors, and that assumption may not be true. In this cohort, only TCR beta chains were sequenced, and detectable features were limited by the absence of alpha or paired-chain data. The study gave a list of roughly 150 TCR beta chains associated with cytomegalovirus. According to a later analysis, most CMV-associated TCR beta chains appeared to be HLA-restricted, and the HLA associations seemed to be driven largely by CMV exposure. According to a later analysis, TCR association rates differed among HLA loci, with DRB1 alleles showing the most associated TCRs and HLA-C alleles showing the fewest. A later analysis reported that several top co-occurrence clusters appeared linked to parvovirus B19, influenza, CMV and Epstein-Barr virus. A cluster of highly shared sequence variants was judged likely to be a technical artifact of the sequencing pipeline. The authors suggested that the approach could potentially be extended to other disease states and immunological phenotypes. In vitro tests confirmed that a few of the cytomegalovirus-associated TCR beta chains recognize cytomegalovirus antigens. Strong co-occurrence of HLA alleles, especially DR and DQ, made assigning TCR associations to individual alleles difficult. Correlated functional status among segregating V segments might reflect linkage disequilibrium, but an unknown experimental factor could not be ruled out. In a later analysis, HLA-associated TCR beta chains showed more clonal expansion and lower generation probabilities than non-associated chains that were equally common. A further reported finding was that TCR beta sequences accurately predicted the HLA-A and HLA-B alleles for most subjects in the first cohort. Because HLA typing was unavailable for some donors at each locus, only the typed subset was used in association tests. The classifier was reported to diagnose cytomegalovirus status with high specificity and sensitivity in both the original and validation cohorts. Because counts were too low, roughly 17 rarely observed V segments, including chromosome 9 orphons, were left out of the earlier analysis of roughly 600 of the donors.

The protocol used for the library was the immunoSEQ multiplex PCR assay. For the multiplex PCR, a mixture combining 60 forward primers for TCR Vbeta segments and 13 reverse primers for TCR Jbeta segments was used. Amplification of the CDR3 region of rearranged TCR beta genes was performed with a multiplex PCR assay on genomic DNA. Amplified TCR beta libraries were sequenced as 87-base-pair reads on the Illumina HiSeq System. In the original analysis: In a later analysis, 80 million or so unique TCR beta chains were counted across the roughly 670 repertoires, and approximately 11 million of these chains were shared by at least two donors. A nearest-neighbor algorithm error-corrected the raw reads and collapsed the reads into unique sequences, merging closely related sequences to remove PCR and sequencing errors. V, D and J gene segments were assigned by aligning CDR3 sequences to IMGT reference sequences. For a sequence to be retained, a match of at least six nucleotides was required to both a V gene segment and a J gene segment. A rearrangement counted as productive if the CDR3 had no stop codons and remained in frame with V and J, and every other rearrangement counted as non-productive. Following IMGT convention, CDR3 was defined as the stretch from the second conserved V-encoded cysteine to the conserved J-encoded phenylalanine. The earlier analysis of some 550 of the donors excluded any sequence lacking an unambiguous match to a single V gene segment. In an earlier analysis of roughly 600 of the donors, a V segment was called functional when productive rearrangements were above 56.7%, and segregating when the standard deviation between donors exceeded 5%. A statistical classification framework was developed to diagnose cytomegalovirus status using the catalog of TCR beta chain sequences. In a later analysis, TCR nucleotide sequences were compared against IMGT/GENE-DB human TR gene sequences so that V and J genes could be assigned. The TCRdist pipeline was used in a later analysis to assign CDR3 sequences and most-parsimonious VDJ recombination scenarios. In a later analysis, each TCR beta chain was defined by its CDR3 amino acid sequence together with its V-gene family, and reads without a unique V-gene family were excluded. To address suspected cross-contamination and a sequencing artifact, a later analysis removed some 620 highly shared, low-generation-probability nucleotide sequences. For each public chain, a later analysis derived a clonal expansion index from normalized ranks of inferred template counts within each repertoire. Generation probabilities in a later analysis came from a VDJ recombination model fitted to out-of-frame rearrangements, and those results were checked against IGoR. Hypergeometric tests were used in a later analysis to score TCR-TCR, TCR-HLA and TCR-CMV co-occurrence, with a repertoire-size bias correction applied to the TCR pairs. False discovery rates were estimated in a later analysis by permuting HLA or CMV assignments 20 times. In a later analysis, co-occurring TCRs were grouped with DBSCAN, and TCRdist sequence similarity was added when clustering was performed within HLA-allele-positive subsets. Repertoires with fewer than 30,000 or more than 120,000 public chains, plus five repertoires with anomalous nucleotide sharing, were excluded from co-occurrence clustering. TCRdb took this table from immuneACCESS and kept in-frame rearrangements with V and J called. Such tables lack part of the clones; where checked against another copy, unresolved V genes explain under half of the gap, and the rest is unexplained. D and trimming were read from the DNA, whereas the V and J calls and clone size are those reported in that table. In this sample the table shows fewer than 200,000 clones, under 80% of which occur a single time. In total, the top ten clones hold about 1.9% of the sample.

Note on this clone: The antigen it recognizes is unknown. The record has no base qualities; no much larger clone is one base away.

The cohort was made up of about 670 healthy bone marrow donors. At the time of sampling, every cohort member was nominally healthy, though immune exposures that went unrecorded were likely present. The donor was CMV seronegative and belonged to the group of 352 seronegative cohort members. A peripheral blood sample was collected from each donor, and TCR beta sequencing was performed on peripheral blood mononuclear cells. The Qiagen DNeasy Blood Extraction Kit was used to extract genomic DNA from the blood cell samples. The junction shows trimming of 4 bases on V and 1 base on J, plus 13 bases between the germline ends. Its CDR3 holds 15 amino acids, cysteine through phenylalanine. CDR3 DNA only is kept here, 45 bases in frame from base 1. CDR1 and CDR2 are read off the germline V gene (reference sequence) as LNHDA and SQIVND.

Material for sequencing was PBMCs. This TCR came from a female donor in good health and CMV-seronegative. The chain uses TRBV19 and TRBJ1-2; D gene: possibly TRBD1, on 6 matching bases. The DNA sequence follows: TGTGCCAGTAGTAAGGACAGCCTATTTAACTATGGCTACACCTTC. Translation gives CASSKDSLFNYGYTF.